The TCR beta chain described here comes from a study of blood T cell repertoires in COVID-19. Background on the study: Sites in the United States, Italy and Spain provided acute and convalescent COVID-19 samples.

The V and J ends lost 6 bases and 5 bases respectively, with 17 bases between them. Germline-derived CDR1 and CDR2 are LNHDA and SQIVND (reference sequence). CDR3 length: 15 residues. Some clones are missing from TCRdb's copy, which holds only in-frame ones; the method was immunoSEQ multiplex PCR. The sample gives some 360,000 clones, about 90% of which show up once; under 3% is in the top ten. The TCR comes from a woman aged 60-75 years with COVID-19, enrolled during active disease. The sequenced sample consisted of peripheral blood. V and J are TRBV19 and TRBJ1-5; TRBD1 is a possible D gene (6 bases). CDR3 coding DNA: TGTGCCAGTAGCTTCGGGATAAGGGGGTATCAGCCCCAGCATTTT. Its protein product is CASSFGIRGYQPQHF.